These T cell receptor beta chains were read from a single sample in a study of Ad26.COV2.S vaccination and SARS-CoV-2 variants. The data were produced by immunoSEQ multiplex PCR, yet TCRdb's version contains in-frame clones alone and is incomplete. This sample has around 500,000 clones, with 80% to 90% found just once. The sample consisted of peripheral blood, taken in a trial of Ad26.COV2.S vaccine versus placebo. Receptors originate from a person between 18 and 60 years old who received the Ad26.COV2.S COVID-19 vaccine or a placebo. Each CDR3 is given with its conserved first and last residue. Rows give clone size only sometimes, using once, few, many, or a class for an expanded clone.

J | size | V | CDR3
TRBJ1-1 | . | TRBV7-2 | CASSLWVGGTEAFF
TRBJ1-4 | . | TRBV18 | CASSREGQGSYNEKLFF
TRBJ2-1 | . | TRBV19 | CASSWLASYNEQFF
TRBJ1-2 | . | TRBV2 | CASSESLNYGYTF
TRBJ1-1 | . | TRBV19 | CASSPGWMNTEAFF
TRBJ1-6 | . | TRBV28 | CASSLGQGVSPLHF
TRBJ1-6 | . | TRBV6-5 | CASRGLGRNSPLHF
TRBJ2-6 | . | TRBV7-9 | CASSLDSSGANVLTF
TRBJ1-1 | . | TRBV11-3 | CASSLVANTEAFF
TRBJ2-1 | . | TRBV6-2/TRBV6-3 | CASSYSRGSFSYNEQFF
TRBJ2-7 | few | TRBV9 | CASSAGLAGGRSSYEQYF
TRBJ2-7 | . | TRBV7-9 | CASSNDRGAYEQYF
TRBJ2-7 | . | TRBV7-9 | CAIREGANEQYF
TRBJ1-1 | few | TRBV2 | CASLGAEAFF
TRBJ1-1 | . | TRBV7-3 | CASSRRPGFEAFF
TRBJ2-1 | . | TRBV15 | CATSRGGEQFF
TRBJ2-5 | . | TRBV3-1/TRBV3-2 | CASSQYETQYF
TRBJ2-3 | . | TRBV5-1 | CASSLTVTSTDTQYF
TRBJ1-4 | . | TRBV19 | CASTRDRGEKLFF
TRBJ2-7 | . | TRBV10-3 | CAISPGLYEQYF
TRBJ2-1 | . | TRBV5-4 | CASSLAASGSYNEQFF
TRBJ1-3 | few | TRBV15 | CATSRDLGTGPLF
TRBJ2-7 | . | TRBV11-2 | CASSLEASGDYEQYF
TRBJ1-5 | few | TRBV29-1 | CSPGKGEQPQHF
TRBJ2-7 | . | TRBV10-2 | CASRDRLSYEQYF
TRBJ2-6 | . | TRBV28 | CASRGPDRGRLSGANVLTF
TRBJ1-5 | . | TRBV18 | CASSPRSDNQPQHF
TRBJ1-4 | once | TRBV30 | CAWSVSEKLFF
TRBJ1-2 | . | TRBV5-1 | CASSPGTLEGYTF
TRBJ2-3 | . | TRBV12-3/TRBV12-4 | CASTIRGDTQYF
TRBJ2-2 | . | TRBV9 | CASSVGGELFF
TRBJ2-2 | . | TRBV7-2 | CASSLAGSLTGELFF
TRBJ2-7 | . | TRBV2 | CASSAPPRVYEQYF
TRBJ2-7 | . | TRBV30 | CAWSGGGTGSEQYF
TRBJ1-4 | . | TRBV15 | CATSRDGDGNEKLFF
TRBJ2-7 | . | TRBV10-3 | CALRTSANSYEQYF
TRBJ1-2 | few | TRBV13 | CASSNLRTGDSGYTF
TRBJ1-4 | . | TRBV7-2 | CASSPSGHKNEKLFF
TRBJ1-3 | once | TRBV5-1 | CASSSRPSSGNTIYF
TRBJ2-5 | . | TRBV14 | CASSQNTGGEETQYF